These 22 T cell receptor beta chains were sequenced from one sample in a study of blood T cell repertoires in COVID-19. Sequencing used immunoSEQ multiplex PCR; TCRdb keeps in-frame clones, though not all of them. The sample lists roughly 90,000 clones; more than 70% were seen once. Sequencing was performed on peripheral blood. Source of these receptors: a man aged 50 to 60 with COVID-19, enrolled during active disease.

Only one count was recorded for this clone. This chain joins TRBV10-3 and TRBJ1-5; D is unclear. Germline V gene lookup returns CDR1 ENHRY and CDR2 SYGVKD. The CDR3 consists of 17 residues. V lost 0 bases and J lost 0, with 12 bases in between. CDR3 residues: CAISESSAGISNQPQHF. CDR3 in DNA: TGTGCCATCAGTGAGTCGTCGGCAGGTATTAGCAATCAGCCCCAGCATTTT.

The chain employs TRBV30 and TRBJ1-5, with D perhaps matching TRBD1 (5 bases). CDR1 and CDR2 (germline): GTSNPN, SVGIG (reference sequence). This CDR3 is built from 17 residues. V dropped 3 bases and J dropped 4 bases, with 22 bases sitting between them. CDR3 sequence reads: CAWSLVGGLKVNQPQHF. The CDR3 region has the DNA TGTGCCTGGAGCCTGGTCGGGGGATTAAAGGTAAATCAGCCCCAGCATTTT.

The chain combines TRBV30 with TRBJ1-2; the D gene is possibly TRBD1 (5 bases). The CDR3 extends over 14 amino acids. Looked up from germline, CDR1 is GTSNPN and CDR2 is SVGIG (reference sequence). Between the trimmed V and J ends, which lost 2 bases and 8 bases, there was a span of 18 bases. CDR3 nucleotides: TGTGCCTGGAGTCCTCAGGGCCCCTTAGGAGGCTACACCTTC. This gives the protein CAWSPQGPLGGYTF.

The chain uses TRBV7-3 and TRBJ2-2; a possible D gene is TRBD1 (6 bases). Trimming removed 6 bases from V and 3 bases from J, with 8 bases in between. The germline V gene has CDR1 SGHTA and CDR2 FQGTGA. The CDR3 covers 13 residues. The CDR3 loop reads CASRAGDTGELFF. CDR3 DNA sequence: TGTGCCAGCAGAGCAGGGGACACCGGGGAGCTGTTTTTT.

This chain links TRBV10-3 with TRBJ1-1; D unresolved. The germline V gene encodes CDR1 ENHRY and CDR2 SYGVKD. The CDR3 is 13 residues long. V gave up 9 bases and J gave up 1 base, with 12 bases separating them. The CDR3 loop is CAIRGEQNTEAFF. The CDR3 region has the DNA TGTGCCATTAGAGGTGAACAGAACACTGAAGCTTTCTTT.

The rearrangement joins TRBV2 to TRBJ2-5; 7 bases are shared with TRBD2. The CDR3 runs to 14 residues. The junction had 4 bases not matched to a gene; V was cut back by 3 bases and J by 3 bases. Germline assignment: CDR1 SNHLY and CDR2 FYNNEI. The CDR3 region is CASSDAGVKETQYF. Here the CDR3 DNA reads TGTGCCAGCAGTGACGCGGGGGTGAAAGAGACCCAGTACTTC.

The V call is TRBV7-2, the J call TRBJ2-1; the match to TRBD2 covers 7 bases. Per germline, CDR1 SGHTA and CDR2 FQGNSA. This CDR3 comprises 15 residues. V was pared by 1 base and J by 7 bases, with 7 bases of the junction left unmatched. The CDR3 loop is CASSLGPSAGNEQFF. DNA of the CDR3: TGTGCCAGCAGCTTAGGTCCCTCAGCGGGGAATGAGCAGTTCTTC. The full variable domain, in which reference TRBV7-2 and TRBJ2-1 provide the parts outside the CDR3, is GAGVSQSPSNKVTEKGKDVELRCDPISGHTALYWYRQSLGQGLEFLIYFQGNSAPDKSGLPSDRFSAERTGGSVSTLTIQRTQQEDSAVYLCASSLGPSAGNEQFFGPGTRLTVL.

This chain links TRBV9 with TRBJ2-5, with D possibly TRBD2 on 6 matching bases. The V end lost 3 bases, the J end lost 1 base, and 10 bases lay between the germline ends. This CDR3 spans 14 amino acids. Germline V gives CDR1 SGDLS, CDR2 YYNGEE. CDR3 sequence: CASSERGGQETQYF. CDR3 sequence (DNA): TGTGCCAGCAGCGAAAGGGGAGGCCAAGAGACCCAGTACTTC. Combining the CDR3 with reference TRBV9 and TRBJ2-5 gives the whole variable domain DSGVTQTPKHLITATGQRVTLRCSPRSGDLSVYWYQQSLDQGLQFLIQYYNGEERAKGNILERFSAQQFPDLHSELNLSSLELGDSALYFCASSERGGQETQYFGPGTRLLVL.

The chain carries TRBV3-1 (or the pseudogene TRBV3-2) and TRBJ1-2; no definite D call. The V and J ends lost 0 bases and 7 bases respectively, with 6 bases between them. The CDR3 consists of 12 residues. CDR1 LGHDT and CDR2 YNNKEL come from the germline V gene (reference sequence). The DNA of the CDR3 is TGTGCCAGCAGCCAAGATGAGTCTGGCTACACCTTC. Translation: CASSQDESGYTF.

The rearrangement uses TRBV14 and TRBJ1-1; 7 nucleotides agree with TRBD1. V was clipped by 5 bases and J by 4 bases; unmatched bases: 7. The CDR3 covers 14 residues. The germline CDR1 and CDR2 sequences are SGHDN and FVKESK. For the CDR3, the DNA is TGTGCCAGCAGCTCCCGGGACAGCCGCACTGAAGCTTTCTTT. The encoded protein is CASSSRDSRTEAFF. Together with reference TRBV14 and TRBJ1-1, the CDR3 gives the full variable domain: EAGVTQFPSHSVIEKGQTVTLRCDPISGHDNLYWYRRVMGKEIKFLLHFVKESKQDESGMPNNRFLAERTGGTYSTLKVQPAELEDSGVYFCASSSRDSRTEAFFGQGTRLTVV.

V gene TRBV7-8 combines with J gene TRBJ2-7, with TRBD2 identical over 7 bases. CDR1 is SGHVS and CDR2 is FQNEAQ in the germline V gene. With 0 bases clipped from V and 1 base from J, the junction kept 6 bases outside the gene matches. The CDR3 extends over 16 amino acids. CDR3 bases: TGTGCCAGCAGCTTAGCTGAGCGGGGCCTTTCCTACGAGCAGTACTTC. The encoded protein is CASSLAERGLSYEQYF.

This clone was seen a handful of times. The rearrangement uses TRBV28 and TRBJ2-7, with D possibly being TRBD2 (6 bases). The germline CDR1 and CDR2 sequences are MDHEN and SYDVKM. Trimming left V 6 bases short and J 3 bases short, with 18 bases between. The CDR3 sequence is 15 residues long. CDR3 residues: CASSQLGGDLYEQYF. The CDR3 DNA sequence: TGTGCCAGCAGCCAATTAGGAGGGGACCTCTACGAGCAGTACTTC. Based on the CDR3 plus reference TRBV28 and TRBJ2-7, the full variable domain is DVKVTQSSRYLVKRTGEKVFLECVQDMDHENMFWYRQDPGLGLRLIYFSYDVKMKEKGDIPEGYSVSREKKERFSLILESASTNQTSMYLCASSQLGGDLYEQYFGPGTRLTVT.

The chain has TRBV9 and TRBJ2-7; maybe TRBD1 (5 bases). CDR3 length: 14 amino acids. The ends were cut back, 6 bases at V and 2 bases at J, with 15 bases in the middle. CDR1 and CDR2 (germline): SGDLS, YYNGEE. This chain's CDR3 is CASTPTAEAYEQYF. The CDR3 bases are TGTGCCAGCACCCCGACAGCCGAGGCCTACGAGCAGTACTTC.

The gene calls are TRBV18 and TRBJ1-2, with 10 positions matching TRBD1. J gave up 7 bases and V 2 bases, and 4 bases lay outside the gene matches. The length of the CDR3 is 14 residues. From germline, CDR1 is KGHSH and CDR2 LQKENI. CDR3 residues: CASSPGQGVGGYTF. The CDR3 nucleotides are TGTGCCAGCTCACCAGGACAGGGGGTCGGTGGCTACACCTTC.

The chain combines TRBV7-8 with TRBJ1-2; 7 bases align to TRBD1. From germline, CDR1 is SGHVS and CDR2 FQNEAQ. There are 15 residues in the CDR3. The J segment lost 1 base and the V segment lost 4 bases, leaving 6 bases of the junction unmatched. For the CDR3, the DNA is TGTGCCAGCAGCTCACGGGACAGACTTAACTATGGCTACACCTTC. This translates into CASSSRDRLNYGYTF.

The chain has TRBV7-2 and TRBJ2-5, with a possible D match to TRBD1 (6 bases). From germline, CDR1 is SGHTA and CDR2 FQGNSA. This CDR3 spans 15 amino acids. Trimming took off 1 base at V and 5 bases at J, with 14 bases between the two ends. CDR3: CASSLVGGRGETQYF. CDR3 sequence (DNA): TGTGCCAGCAGCTTAGTCGGCGGCAGGGGTGAGACCCAGTACTTC. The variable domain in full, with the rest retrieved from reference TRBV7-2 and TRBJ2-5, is GAGVSQSPSNKVTEKGKDVELRCDPISGHTALYWYRQSLGQGLEFLIYFQGNSAPDKSGLPSDRFSAERTGGSVSTLTIQRTQQEDSAVYLCASSLVGGRGETQYFGPGTRLLVL.

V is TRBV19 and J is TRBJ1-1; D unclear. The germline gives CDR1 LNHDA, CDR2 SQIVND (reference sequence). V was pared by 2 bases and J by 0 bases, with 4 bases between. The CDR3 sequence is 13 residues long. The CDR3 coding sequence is TGTGCCAGTAGTATACGAGTGAACACTGAAGCTTTCTTT. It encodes CASSIRVNTEAFF. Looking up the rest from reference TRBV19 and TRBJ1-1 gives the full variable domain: DGGITQSPKYLFRKEGQNVTLSCEQNLNHDAMYWYRQDPGQGLRLIYYSQIVNDFQKGDIAEGYSVSREKKESFPLTVTSAQKNPTAFYLCASSIRVNTEAFFGQGTRLTVV.

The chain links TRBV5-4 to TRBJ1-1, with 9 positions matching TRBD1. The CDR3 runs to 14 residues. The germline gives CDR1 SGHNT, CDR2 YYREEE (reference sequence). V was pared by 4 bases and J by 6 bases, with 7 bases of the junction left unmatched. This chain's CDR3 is CASSLRQGVAEAFF. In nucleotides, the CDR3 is TGTGCCAGCAGCCTACGACAGGGGGTGGCTGAAGCTTTCTTT. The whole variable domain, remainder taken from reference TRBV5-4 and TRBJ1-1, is ETGVTQSPTHLIKTRGQQVTLRCSSQSGHNTVSWYQQALGQGPQFIFQYYREEENGRGNFPPRFSGLQFPNYSSELNVNALELDDSALYLCASSLRQGVAEAFFGQGTRLTVV.

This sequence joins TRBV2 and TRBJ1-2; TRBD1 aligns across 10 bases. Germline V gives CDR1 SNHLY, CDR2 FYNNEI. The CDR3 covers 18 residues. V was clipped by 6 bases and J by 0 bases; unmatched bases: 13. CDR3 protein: CASRTDRGQGGSNYGYTF. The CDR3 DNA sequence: TGTGCCAGCAGGACCGACAGGGGGCAAGGGGGCTCTAACTATGGCTACACCTTC.

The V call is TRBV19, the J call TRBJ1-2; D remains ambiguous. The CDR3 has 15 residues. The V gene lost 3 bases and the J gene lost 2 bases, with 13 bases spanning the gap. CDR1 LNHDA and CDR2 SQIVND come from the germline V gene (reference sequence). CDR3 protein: CASSISSGGNYGYTF. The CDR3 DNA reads TGTGCCAGTAGTATTAGTTCAGGAGGAAACTATGGCTACACCTTC. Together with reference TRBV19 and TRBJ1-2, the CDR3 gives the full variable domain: DGGITQSPKYLFRKEGQNVTLSCEQNLNHDAMYWYRQDPGQGLRLIYYSQIVNDFQKGDIAEGYSVSREKKESFPLTVTSAQKNPTAFYLCASSISSGGNYGYTFGSGTRLTVV.

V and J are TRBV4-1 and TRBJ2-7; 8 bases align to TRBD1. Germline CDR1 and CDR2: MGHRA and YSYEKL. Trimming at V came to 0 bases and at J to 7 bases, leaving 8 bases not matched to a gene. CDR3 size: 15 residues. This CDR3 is CASSQDPQGAGEQYF. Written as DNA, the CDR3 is TGCGCCAGCAGCCAAGATCCCCAGGGGGCGGGTGAGCAGTACTTC.

This chain's CDR3 is CASSLDTGSGTDTQYF. CDR3 nucleotides: TGTGCCAGCAGCTTAGACACAGGGTCGGGCACAGATACGCAGTATTTT. The chain carries TRBV11-3 and TRBJ2-3, with D maybe TRBD1 (6 bases). Trimming removed 0 bases from V and 1 base from J, with 11 bases in between. CDR1 is SGHNT, CDR2 YENEEA, per germline. This CDR3 is 16 amino acids long.